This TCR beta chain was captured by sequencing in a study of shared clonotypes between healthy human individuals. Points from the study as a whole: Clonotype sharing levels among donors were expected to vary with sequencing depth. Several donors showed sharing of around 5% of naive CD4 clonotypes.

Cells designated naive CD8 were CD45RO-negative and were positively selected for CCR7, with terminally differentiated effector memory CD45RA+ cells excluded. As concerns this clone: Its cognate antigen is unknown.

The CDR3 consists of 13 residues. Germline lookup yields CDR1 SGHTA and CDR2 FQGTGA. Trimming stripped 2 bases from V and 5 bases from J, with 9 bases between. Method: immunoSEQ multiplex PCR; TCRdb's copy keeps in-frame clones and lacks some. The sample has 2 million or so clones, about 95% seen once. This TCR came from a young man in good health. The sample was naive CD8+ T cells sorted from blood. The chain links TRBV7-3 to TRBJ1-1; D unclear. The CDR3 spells CASSLHRGTEAFF. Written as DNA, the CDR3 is TGTGCCAGCAGCTTACACCGGGGTACTGAAGCTTTCTTT.